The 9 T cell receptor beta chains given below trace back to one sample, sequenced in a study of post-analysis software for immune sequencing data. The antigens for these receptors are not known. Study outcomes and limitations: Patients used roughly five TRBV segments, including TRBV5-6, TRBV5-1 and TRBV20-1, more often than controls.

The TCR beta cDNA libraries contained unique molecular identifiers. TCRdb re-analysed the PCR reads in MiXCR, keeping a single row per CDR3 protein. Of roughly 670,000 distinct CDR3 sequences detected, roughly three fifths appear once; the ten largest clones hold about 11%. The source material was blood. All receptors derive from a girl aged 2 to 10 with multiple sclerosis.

The DNA for the CDR3 is TGTGCCAGCAGCCATGCGTACCCCCTTAGGGGGCCTGAAGCTTTCTTT. It codes for CASSHAYPLRGPEAFF. This chain links TRBV5-6 with TRBJ1-1, with 7 nucleotides matching TRBD1. The CDR3 length is 16 residues. With V trimmed by 4 bases and J by 6 bases, 15 bases remained unmatched. The germline gives CDR1 SGHDT, CDR2 YYEEEE.

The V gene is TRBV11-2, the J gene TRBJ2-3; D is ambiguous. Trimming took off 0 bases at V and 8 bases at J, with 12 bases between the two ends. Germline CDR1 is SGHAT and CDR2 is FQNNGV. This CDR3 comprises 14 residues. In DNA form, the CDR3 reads TGTGCCAGCAGCTTAGACCCCCGTGGCGGTACGCAGTATTTT. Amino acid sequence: CASSLDPRGGTQYF.

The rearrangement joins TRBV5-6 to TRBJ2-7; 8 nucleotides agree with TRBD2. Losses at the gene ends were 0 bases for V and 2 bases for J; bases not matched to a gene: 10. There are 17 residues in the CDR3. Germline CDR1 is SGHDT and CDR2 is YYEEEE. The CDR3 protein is CASSLVPGGVSPYEQYF. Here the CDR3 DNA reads TGTGCCAGCAGCTTGGTCCCCGGGGGGGTCTCCCCCTACGAGCAGTACTTC.

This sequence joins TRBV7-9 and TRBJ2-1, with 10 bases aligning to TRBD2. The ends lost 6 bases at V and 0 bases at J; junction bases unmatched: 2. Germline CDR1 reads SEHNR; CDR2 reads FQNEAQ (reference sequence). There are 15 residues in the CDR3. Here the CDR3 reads CASSSGRSSYNEQFF. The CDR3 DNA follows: TGTGCCAGCAGTAGCGGGAGGAGCTCCTACAATGAGCAGTTCTTC.

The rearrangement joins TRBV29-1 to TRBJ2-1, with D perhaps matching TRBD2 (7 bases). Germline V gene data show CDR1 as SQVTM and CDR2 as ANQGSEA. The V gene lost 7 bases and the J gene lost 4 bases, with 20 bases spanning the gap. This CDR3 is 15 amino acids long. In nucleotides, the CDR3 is TGCAGCGCCATACTCCGGGGGGCCGAGTACAATGAGCAGTTCTTC. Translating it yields CSAILRGAEYNEQFF.

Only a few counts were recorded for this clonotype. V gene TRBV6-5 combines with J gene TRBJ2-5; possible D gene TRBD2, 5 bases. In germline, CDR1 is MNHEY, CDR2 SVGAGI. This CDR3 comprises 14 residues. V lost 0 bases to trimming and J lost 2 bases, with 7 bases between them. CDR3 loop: CASSYSGVQETQYF. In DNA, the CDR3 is TGTGCCAGCAGTTACTCCGGGGTTCAAGAGACCCAGTACTTC.

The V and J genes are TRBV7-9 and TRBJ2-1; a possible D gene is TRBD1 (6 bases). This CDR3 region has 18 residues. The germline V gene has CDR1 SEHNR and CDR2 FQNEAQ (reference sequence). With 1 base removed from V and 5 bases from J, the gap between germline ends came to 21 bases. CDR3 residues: CASSLVGTQGIRDNEQFF. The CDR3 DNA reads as TGTGCCAGCAGCTTAGTAGGGACACAGGGAATTCGGGACAATGAGCAGTTCTTC.

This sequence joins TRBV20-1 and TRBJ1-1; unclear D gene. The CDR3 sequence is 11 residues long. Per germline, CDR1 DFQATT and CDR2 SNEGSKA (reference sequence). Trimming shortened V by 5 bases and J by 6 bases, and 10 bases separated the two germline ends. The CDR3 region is CSAQSGAEAFF. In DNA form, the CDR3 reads TGCAGTGCTCAGAGCGGTGCTGAAGCTTTCTTT.

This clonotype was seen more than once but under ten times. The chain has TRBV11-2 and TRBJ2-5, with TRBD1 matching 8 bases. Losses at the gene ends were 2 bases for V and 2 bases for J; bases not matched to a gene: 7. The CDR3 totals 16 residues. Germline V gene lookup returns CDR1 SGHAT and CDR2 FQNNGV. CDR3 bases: TGTGCCAGCAGCTTATCAGGACAGGGCTCGCAAGAGACCCAGTACTTC. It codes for CASSLSGQGSQETQYF. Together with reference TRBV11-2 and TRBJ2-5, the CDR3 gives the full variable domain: EAGVAQSPRYKIIEKRQSVAFWCNPISGHATLYWYQQILGQGPKLLIQFQNNGVVDDSQLPKDRFSAERLKGVDSTLKIQPAKLEDSAVYLCASSLSGQGSQETQYFGPGTRLLVL.